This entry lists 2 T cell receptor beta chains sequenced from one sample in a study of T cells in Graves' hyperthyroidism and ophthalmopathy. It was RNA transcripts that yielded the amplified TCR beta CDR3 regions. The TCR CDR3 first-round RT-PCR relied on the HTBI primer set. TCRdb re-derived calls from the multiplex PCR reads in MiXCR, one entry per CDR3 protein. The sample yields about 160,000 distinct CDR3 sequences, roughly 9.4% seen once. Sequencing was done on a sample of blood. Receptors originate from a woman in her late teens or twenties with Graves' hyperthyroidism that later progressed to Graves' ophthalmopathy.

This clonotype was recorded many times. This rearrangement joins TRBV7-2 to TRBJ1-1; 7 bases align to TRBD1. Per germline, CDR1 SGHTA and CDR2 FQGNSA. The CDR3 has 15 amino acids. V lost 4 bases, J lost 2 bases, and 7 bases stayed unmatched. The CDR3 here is CASSYRDSRNTEAFF. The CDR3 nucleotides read TGTGCCAGCAGCTACCGGGACAGCCGTAACACTGAAGCTTTCTTT.

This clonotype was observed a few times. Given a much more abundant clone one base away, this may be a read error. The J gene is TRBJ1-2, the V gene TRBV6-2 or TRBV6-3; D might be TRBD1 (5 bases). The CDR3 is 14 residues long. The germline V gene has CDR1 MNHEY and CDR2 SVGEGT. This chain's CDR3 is CASSPRWTSYGHTF. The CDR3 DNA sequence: TGTGCCAGCAGCCCGAGATGGACAAGCTATGGCCACACCTTC.